Described below is a single T cell receptor beta chain sequence and its context. This clone has a single count. The target of this receptor is not known. Per-base quality was not reported, and no clone a single base away is much larger than it. The immunoSEQ platform was used to sequence TCR beta CDR3 regions at survey depth. The QIAamp DNA micro kit was used to extract genomic DNA from every cultured and uncultured CD8+ T cell population. Per the source publication's procedure: Samples with fewer than 5,000 productive reads were excluded, which removed about 6% of the 75 HIV peptide-stimulated cultures. Sequences were trimmed to CDR3 by a MANAFEST web app, and nonproductive sequences, CDR3s under 5 amino acids, and sequences not starting with C or ending with F/W were removed. For a clonotype to count as antigen-specific, the clonotype had to expand relative to the no-peptide control in at least 2 of 3 replicates at FDR 0.01, and only within one epitope family. Specific clonotypes also needed at least fivefold higher frequency than in wells stimulated with peptides from other epitope families. The clones in this table, taken by TCRdb from immuneACCESS, are in-frame only. Not every clone is retained; where verified, under half of the shortfall comes from an unresolved V gene, and the cause of the rest is unknown. The V and J calls and the clone size are those of that table, but D and trimming were determined from the DNA. The sample includes some 5,700 clones, with around two thirds observed a single time. About 42% of the sample is held by the ten biggest clonotypes.

From the cysteine up to the phenylalanine, the CDR3 has a length of 16 residues. CDR3 DNA only is kept here, 48 bases in frame from base 1. Germline trimming amounts to 5 bases on V and 0 bases on J, with 5 as the count of junction bases outside the gene matches. CDR1 and CDR2 were assigned from the germline V gene as SGHNT and YENEEA. The EasySep Human CD8+ T Cell Enrichment Kit was used on day 10 to isolate CD8+ T cells from every culture. This sample was taken from a study of CD8 T cell repertoires and HIV-1 epitope variants (dated by TCRdb to 2018 to 2021). Turning to the overall study: In separate culture wells, T cells were stimulated with each of twenty-five peptides that represented autologous and known Gag and Nef epitope variants. A CMV, EBV and flu peptide pool, the Ebola AY9 epitope as negative control, and a no-peptide well were included as control conditions. The epitopes tested were three Gag epitope families plus Nef HW9 and YT9. T cells were enriched with the EasySep Human T Cell Enrichment Kit and co-cultured with equal numbers of autologous T cell-negative cells as antigen-presenting cells. Cultures were maintained for 9 to 10 days in IMDM with gentamicin, and half-media changes adding IL-2, IL-7 and IL-15 were performed on days 3 and 7. An aliquot of 1M T cells was saved as an uncultured baseline condition, separate from the approximately 80 T cell cultures. A total of over 65 T cell cultures were run, with each culture condition done in triplicate except for one peptide, which was done in duplicate. The paper as a whole reports these results and caveats: About ten antigen-specific TCR beta clonotypes were identified, of which more than five appeared to be cross-reactive for autologous or known escape epitope variants. Only TCR beta chains were identified by the assay, and proliferation to antigen, not T cell function or cytokine profile, was indicated. Roughly 5 clonotypes recognized the Nef KF9 family and one clonotype recognized the HW9 family, while no responses to the TAALDMSHF plasma variant were seen.

This receptor was identified in a male donor with HIV. The V gene is TRBV11-3 and the J gene is TRBJ2-2; 8 central nucleotides agree with TRBD1. Specimen: cultured CD8+ T cells derived from PBMCs. The nucleotides are TGTGCCAGCAGCCTTCGGACAGGGCCGAACACCGGGGAGCTGTTTTTT. This gives the protein CASSLRTGPNTGELFF.